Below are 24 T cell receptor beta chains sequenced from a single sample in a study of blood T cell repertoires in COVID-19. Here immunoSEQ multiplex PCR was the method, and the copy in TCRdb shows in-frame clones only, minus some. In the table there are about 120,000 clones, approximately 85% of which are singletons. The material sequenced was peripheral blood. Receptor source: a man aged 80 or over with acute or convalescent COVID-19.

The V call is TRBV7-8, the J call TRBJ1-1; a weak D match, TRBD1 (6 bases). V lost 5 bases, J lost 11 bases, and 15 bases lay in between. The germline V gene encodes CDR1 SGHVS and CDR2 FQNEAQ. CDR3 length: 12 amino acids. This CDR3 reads CASSPGTTGAFF. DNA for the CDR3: TGTGCCAGCAGCCCCGGGACAACTGGGGCTTTCTTT.

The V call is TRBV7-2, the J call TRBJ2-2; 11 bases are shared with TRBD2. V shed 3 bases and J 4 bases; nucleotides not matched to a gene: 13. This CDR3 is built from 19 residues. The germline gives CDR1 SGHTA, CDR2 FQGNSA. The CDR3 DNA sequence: TGTGCCAGCAGCTTGACACTTGGTTCTAGCGGGAGGATCACCGGGGAGCTGTTTTTT. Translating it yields CASSLTLGSSGRITGELFF. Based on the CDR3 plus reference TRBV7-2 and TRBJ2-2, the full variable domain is GAGVSQSPSNKVTEKGKDVELRCDPISGHTALYWYRQSLGQGLEFLIYFQGNSAPDKSGLPSDRFSAERTGGSVSTLTIQRTQQEDSAVYLCASSLTLGSSGRITGELFFGEGSRLTVL.

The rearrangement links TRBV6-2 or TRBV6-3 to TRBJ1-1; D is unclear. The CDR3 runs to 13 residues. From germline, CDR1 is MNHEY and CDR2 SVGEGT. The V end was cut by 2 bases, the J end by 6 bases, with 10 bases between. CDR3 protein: CASSYASRPEAFF. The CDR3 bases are TGTGCCAGCAGTTACGCCTCGCGTCCTGAAGCTTTCTTT.

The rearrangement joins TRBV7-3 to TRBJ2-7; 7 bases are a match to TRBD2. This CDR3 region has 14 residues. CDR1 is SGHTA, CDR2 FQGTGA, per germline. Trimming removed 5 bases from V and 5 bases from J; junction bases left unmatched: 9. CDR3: CASSRDGRYDEQYF. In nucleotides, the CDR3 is TGTGCCAGCAGCCGAGACGGGAGGTATGACGAGCAGTACTTC.

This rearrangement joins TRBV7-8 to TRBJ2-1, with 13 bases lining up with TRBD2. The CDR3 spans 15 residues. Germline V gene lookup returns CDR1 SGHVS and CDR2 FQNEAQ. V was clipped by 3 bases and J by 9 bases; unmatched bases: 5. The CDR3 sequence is CASSFGTSGVGEQFF. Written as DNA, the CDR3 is TGTGCCAGCAGCTTCGGGACTAGCGGGGTAGGTGAGCAGTTCTTC. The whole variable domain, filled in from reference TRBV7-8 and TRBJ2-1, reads GAGVSQSPRYKVAKRGQDVALRCDPISGHVSLFWYQQALGQGPEFLTYFQNEAQLDKSGLPSDRFFAERPEGSVSTLKIQRTQQEDSAVYLCASSFGTSGVGEQFFGPGTRLTVL.

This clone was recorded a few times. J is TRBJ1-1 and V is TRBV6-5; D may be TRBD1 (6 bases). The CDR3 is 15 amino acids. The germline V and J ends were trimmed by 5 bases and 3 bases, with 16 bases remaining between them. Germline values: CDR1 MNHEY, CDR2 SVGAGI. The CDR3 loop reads CASSLTGTADTEAFF. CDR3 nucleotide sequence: TGTGCCAGCAGTCTGACAGGCACGGCCGACACTGAAGCTTTCTTT.

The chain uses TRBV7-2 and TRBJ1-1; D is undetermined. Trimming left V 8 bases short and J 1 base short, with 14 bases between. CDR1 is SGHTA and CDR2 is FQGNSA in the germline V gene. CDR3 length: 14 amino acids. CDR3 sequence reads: CASGSRSGNTEAFF. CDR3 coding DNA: TGTGCCAGCGGCTCTAGATCCGGGAACACTGAAGCTTTCTTT.

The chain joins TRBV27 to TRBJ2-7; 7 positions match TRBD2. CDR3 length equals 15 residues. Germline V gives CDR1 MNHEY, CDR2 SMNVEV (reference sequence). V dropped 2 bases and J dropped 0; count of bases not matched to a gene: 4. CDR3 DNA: TGTGCCAGCAGTTTAGGGCGGGGGAGCTCCTACGAGCAGTACTTC. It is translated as CASSLGRGSSYEQYF.

CDR3 in amino acids: CASSPGLAGNEQYF. CDR3 nucleotides: TGTGCCAGCTCCCCGGGGCTAGCGGGAAACGAGCAGTACTTC. The chain joins TRBV18 to TRBJ2-7, with 9 bases aligning to TRBD2. Germline CDR1 and CDR2: KGHSH and LQKENI. J was trimmed by 5 bases and V by 6 bases; bases with no gene match: 8. This CDR3 comprises 14 residues.

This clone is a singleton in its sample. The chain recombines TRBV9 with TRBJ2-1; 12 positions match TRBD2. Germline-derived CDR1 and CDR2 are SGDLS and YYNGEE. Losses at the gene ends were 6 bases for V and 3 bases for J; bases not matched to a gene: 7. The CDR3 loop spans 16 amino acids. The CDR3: CASNRRLAGDYNEQFF. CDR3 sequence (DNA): TGTGCCAGCAACCGAAGACTAGCGGGAGACTACAATGAGCAGTTCTTC.

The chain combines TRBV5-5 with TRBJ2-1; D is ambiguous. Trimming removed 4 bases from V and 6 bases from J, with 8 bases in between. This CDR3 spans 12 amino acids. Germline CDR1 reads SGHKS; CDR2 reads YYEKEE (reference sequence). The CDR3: CASSTTGNEQFF. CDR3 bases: TGTGCCAGCAGCACGACTGGCAATGAGCAGTTCTTC.

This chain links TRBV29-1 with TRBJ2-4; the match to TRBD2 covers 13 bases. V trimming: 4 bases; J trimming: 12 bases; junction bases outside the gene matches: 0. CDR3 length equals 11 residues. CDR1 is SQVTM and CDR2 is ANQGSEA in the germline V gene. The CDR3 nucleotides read TGCAGCGTTGGACTAGCGGGGGGTCAGTACTTC. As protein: CSVGLAGGQYF.

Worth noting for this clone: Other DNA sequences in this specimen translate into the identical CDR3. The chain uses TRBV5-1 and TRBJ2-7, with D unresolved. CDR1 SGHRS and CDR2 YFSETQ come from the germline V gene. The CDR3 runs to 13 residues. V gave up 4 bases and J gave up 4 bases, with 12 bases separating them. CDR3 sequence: CASSPGLSYEQYF. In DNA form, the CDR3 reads TGCGCCAGCAGCCCTGGGCTCTCGTACGAGCAGTACTTC.

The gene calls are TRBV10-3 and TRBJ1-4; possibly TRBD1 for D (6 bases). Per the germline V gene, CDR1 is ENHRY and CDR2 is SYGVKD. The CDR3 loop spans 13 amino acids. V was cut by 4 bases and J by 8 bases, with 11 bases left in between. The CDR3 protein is CAISADSGEKLFF. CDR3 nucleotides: TGTGCCATCAGTGCGGACAGCGGAGAAAAACTGTTTTTT.

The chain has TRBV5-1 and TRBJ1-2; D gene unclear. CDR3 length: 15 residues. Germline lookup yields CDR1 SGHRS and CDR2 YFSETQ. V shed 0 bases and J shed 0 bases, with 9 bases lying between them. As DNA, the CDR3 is TGCGCCAGCAGCTTGGCGAACAGAGCTAACTATGGCTACACCTTC. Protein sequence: CASSLANRANYGYTF.

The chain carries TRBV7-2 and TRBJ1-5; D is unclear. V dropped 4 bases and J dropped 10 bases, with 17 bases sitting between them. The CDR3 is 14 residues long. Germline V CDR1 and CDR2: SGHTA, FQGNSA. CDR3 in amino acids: CASSSDMTAGPQHF. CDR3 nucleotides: TGTGCCAGCAGCTCCGACATGACGGCGGGACCCCAGCATTTT.

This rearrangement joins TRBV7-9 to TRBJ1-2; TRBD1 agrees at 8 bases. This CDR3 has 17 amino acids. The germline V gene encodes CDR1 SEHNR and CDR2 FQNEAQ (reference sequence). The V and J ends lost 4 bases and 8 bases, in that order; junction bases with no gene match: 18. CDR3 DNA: TGTGCCAGCAGCTCTGGACAGGGAGGGTCATATGAAAGGGGCTACACCTTC. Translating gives CASSSGQGGSYERGYTF. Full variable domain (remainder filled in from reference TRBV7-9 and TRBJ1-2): DTGVSQNPRHKITKRGQNVTFRCDPISEHNRLYWYRQTLGQGPEFLTYFQNEAQLEKSRLLSDRFSAERPKGSFSTLEIQRTEQGDSAMYLCASSSGQGGSYERGYTFGSGTRLTVV.

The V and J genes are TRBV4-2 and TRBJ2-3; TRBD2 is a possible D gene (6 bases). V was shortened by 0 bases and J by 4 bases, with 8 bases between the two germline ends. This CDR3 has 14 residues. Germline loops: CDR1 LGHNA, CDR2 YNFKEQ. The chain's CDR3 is CASSQDTGADTQYF. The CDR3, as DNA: TGTGCCAGCAGCCAAGATACGGGAGCAGATACGCAGTATTTT.

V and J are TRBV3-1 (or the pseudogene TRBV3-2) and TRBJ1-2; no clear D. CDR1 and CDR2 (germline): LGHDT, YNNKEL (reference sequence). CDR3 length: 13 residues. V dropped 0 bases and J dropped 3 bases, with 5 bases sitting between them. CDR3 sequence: CASSQDSDYGYTF. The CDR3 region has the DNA TGTGCCAGCAGCCAAGATTCGGACTATGGCTACACCTTC.

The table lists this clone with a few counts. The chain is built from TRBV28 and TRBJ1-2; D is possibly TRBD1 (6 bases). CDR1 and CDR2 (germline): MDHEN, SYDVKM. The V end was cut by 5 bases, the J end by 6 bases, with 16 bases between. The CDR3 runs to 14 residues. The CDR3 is CASSPNPNRDGYTF. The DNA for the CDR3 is TGTGCCAGCAGTCCAAACCCAAACAGGGATGGCTACACCTTC.

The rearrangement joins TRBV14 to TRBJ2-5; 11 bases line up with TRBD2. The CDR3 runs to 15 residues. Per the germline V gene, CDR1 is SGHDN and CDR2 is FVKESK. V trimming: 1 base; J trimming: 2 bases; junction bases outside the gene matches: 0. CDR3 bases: TGTGCCAGCAGCCAAGCTAGCGGGAGGCAAGAGACCCAGTACTTC. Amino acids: CASSQASGRQETQYF.

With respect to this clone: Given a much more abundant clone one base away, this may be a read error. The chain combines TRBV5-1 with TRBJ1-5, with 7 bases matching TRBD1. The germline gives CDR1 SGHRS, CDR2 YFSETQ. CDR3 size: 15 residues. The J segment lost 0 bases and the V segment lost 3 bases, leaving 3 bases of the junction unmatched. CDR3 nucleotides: TGCGCCAGCAGCTCAACAGGGGCTAGCAATCAGCCCCAGCATTTT. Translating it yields CASSSTGASNQPQHF.

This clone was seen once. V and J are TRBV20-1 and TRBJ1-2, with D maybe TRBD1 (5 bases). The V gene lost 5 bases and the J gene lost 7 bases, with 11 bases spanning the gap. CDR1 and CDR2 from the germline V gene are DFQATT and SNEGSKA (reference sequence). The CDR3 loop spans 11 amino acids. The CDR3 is CSAPGQGGYTF. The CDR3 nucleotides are TGCAGTGCTCCAGGGCAGGGTGGCTACACCTTC.

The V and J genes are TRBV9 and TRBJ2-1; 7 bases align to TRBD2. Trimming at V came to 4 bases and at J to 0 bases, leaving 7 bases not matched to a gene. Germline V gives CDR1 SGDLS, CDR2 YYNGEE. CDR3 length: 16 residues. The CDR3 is CASSPSSGGSYNEQFF. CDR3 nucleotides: TGTGCCAGCAGCCCCTCCTCGGGGGGCTCCTACAATGAGCAGTTCTTC.